One and the same sample provided the 30 T cell receptor beta chains below, sequenced in a study of cytomegalovirus exposure and HLA in healthy donors. The primer mix had 60 Vbeta and 13 Jbeta primers. Sequencing used immunoSEQ multiplex PCR; TCRdb keeps in-frame clones, though not all of them. The sample consists of more than 85,000 clones, around 77% of them appearing once. Material: PBMCs. These receptors were collected from a male donor in good health and CMV-seropositive.

The chain uses TRBV9 and TRBJ1-5, with D perhaps matching TRBD1 (5 bases). CDR3 length equals 15 residues. Trimming took 1 base from V and 4 from J, leaving 12 bases between them. Per germline, CDR1 SGDLS and CDR2 YYNGEE. The CDR3: CASSVSGSGNQPQHF. As DNA, the CDR3 is TGTGCCAGCAGCGTATCAGGGTCCGGAAATCAGCCCCAGCATTTT.

The chain links TRBV7-2 to TRBJ1-4, with 8 bases that match TRBD1. Germline CDR1 SGHTA, CDR2 FQGNSA. This CDR3 has 14 amino acids. V was clipped by 0 bases and J by 7 bases; unmatched bases: 1. This CDR3 reads CASSLARGREKLFF. DNA of the CDR3: TGTGCCAGCAGCTTAGCCAGGGGGCGTGAAAAACTGTTTTTT.

This rearrangement joins TRBV30 to TRBJ2-3, with D perhaps matching TRBD2 (5 bases). The V end lost 2 bases, the J end lost 4 bases, and 13 bases lay between the germline ends. Germline lookup yields CDR1 GTSNPN and CDR2 SVGIG (reference sequence). The CDR3 is 14 amino acids. CDR3 nucleotides: TGTGCCTGGAGTCGCCTAGCAAGCGCAGATACGCAGTATTTT. This encodes CAWSRLASADTQYF.

The CDR3 sequence is CASSSRANRISYEQYF. The CDR3 DNA follows: TGTGCCAGCAGTTCACGCGCAAACAGGATCTCCTACGAGCAGTACTTC. The gene calls are TRBV27 and TRBJ2-7, with TRBD1 as a possible D gene (5 bases). Germline values: CDR1 MNHEY, CDR2 SMNVEV (reference sequence). V dropped 4 bases and J dropped 0 bases, with 16 bases sitting between them. The CDR3 has 16 residues.

V gene TRBV21-1 combines with J gene TRBJ1-3. TRBV21-1 corresponds to a pseudogene. CDR3 length: 17 residues. This chain's CDR3 is CASLVRGGAVCSNTIYF. CDR3 coding DNA: TGTGCCAGCCTAGTAAGGGGGGGCGCCGTGTGCTCAAACACCATATATTTT.

There are a few counts of this clone. The chain recombines TRBV18 with TRBJ2-7; D is ambiguous. Germline CDR1 reads KGHSH; CDR2 reads LQKENI. The CDR3 covers 15 residues. The V end lost 5 bases, the J end lost 2 bases, and 16 bases lay between the germline ends. The CDR3 loop reads CASSGPGPATYEQYF. In DNA, the CDR3 is TGTGCCAGCTCAGGTCCGGGTCCCGCCACCTACGAGCAGTACTTC.

CDR3 DNA sequence: TGTGCCAGCAGCTTAGTAATAAACGAGCAGTACTTC. Translating gives CASSLVINEQYF. This chain links TRBV7-9 with TRBJ2-7; D gene ambiguous. Trimming took 1 base from V and 5 from J, leaving 6 bases between them. CDR1 and CDR2 from the germline V gene are SEHNR and FQNEAQ (reference sequence). The CDR3 has 12 residues. The full variable domain, rest sourced from reference TRBV7-9 and TRBJ2-7, is DTGVSQNPRHKITKRGQNVTFRCDPISEHNRLYWYRQTLGQGPEFLTYFQNEAQLEKSRLLSDRFSAERPKGSFSTLEIQRTEQGDSAMYLCASSLVINEQYFGPGTRLTVT.

The rearrangement uses TRBV2 and TRBJ2-7; D call uncertain. Trimming cost V 7 bases and J 2 bases, with 18 bases left between them. This CDR3 region has 15 residues. The V gene's germline CDR1 is SNHLY and CDR2 FYNNEI. CDR3: CASIISNGLPYEQYF. In DNA form, the CDR3 reads TGTGCCAGCATCATCTCGAATGGCTTACCCTACGAGCAGTACTTC.

The chain has TRBV10-3 and TRBJ1-3; D call uncertain. The CDR3 consists of 12 residues. Germline values: CDR1 ENHRY, CDR2 SYGVKD. V was shortened by 8 bases and J by 9 bases, with 14 bases between the two germline ends. The CDR3 sequence is CAIHGGSATIYF. DNA for the CDR3: TGTGCCATCCACGGCGGATCGGCCACCATATATTTT.

The gene calls are TRBV19 and TRBJ2-7; 10 bases are shared with TRBD1. Germline V gene sequence: CDR1 LNHDA, CDR2 SQIVND (reference sequence). After removal of 4 bases from V and 2 bases from J, the junction contained 5 bases not matched to a gene. CDR3 length equals 15 residues. The DNA for the CDR3 is TGTGCCAGTAGTACGCAGGGGACAGGGGCCTACGAGCAGTACTTC. Protein product: CASSTQGTGAYEQYF. The full variable domain, in which reference TRBV19 and TRBJ2-7 provide the parts outside the CDR3, is DGGITQSPKYLFRKEGQNVTLSCEQNLNHDAMYWYRQDPGQGLRLIYYSQIVNDFQKGDIAEGYSVSREKKESFPLTVTSAQKNPTAFYLCASSTQGTGAYEQYFGPGTRLTVT.

The chain links TRBV11-2 to TRBJ2-3, with unresolved D. V was cut by 0 bases and J by 4 bases, with 11 bases left in between. The CDR3 is made up of 15 amino acids. The germline V gene encodes CDR1 SGHAT and CDR2 FQNNGV. CDR3 DNA: TGTGCCAGCAGCTTAGATAAGGCAGGTTCAGATACGCAGTATTTT. It is translated as CASSLDKAGSDTQYF.

This chain uses TRBV5-1 with TRBJ2-7; no clear D. Germline CDR1 and CDR2: SGHRS and YFSETQ. The ends were cut back, 0 bases at V and 3 bases at J, with 10 bases in the middle. The CDR3 is 14 residues long. CDR3 bases: TGCGCCAGCAGCTTGGCCGGTACTAACTACGAGCAGTACTTC. The encoded protein is CASSLAGTNYEQYF. Variable domain in full (rest from reference TRBV5-1 and TRBJ2-7): KAGVTQTPRYLIKTRGQQVTLSCSPISGHRSVSWYQQTPGQGLQFLFEYFSETQRNKGNFPGRFSGRQFSNSRSEMNVSTLELGDSALYLCASSLAGTNYEQYFGPGTRLTVT.

The chain couples TRBV7-2 to TRBJ2-7; 7 nucleotides align to TRBD1. The CDR3 runs 14 residues. Germline V gene sequence: CDR1 SGHTA, CDR2 FQGNSA. V lost 2 bases to trimming and J lost 2 bases; unmatched junction nucleotides: 3. CDR3 DNA: TGTGCCAGCAGCTTACCTGACAGGGCCTACGAGCAGTACTTC. It specifies CASSLPDRAYEQYF.

This rearrangement joins TRBV4-3 to TRBJ2-3, with 10 bases matching TRBD2. Germline lookup yields CDR1 LGHNA and CDR2 YSLEER. The CDR3 is 16 amino acids. V lost 0 bases, J lost 4 bases, and 4 bases stayed unmatched. CDR3 protein: CASSQDGSGRADTQYF. The CDR3 nucleotides are TGCGCCAGCAGCCAAGATGGGAGCGGGAGGGCAGATACGCAGTATTTT.

The genes are TRBV7-9 and TRBJ2-3, with 7 bases lining up with TRBD2. J was trimmed by 4 bases and V by 5 bases; bases with no gene match: 12. The germline V gene encodes CDR1 SEHNR and CDR2 FQNEAQ (reference sequence). This CDR3 region has 16 residues. In DNA, the CDR3 is TGTGCCAGCAGCCTAGGGGCCCCCCGGGGGGCAGATACGCAGTATTTT. Protein product: CASSLGAPRGADTQYF.

V and J are TRBV9 and TRBJ2-7; 11 bases align to TRBD1. The CDR3 has 14 residues. Per germline, CDR1 SGDLS and CDR2 YYNGEE. V shed 4 bases, J shed 5 bases, and the junction held 5 bases outside the gene matches. For the CDR3, the DNA is TGTGCCAGCAGCCAGGGACAGGGGGGGAACGAGCAGTACTTC. Translation: CASSQGQGGNEQYF.

About this clone itself: Different DNA sequences within this sample yield the same CDR3. The gene calls are TRBV18 and TRBJ2-7, with TRBD2 as a possible D gene (5 bases). Germline loops: CDR1 KGHSH, CDR2 LQKENI. This CDR3 comprises 13 residues. The V end was cut by 0 bases, the J end by 5 bases, with 8 bases between. This chain's CDR3 is CASSPPARDEQYF. CDR3 nucleotide sequence: TGTGCCAGCTCACCACCCGCGAGGGACGAGCAGTACTTC.

This clone was observed a handful of times. V and J are TRBV7-2 and TRBJ2-7; D not resolved. The CDR3 consists of 15 residues. Germline V gene lookup returns CDR1 SGHTA and CDR2 FQGNSA. V shed 1 base and J shed 2 bases, with 12 bases lying between them. The CDR3 DNA reads as TGTGCCAGCAGCTTAGAGATAGCTGTGGCCTACGAGCAGTACTTC. Its protein is CASSLEIAVAYEQYF.

The table lists this clone with a few counts. This rearrangement joins TRBV6-6 to TRBJ2-2; 8 bases are a match to TRBD1. CDR3 length equals 15 residues. V was pared by 5 bases and J by 3 bases, with 5 bases of the junction left unmatched. Germline loops: CDR1 MNHNY, CDR2 SVGAGI (reference sequence). The CDR3 nucleotides are TGTGCCAGCAGTCGGACAGGGTCGGACACCGGGGAGCTGTTTTTT. As protein: CASSRTGSDTGELFF.

CDR3 sequence reads: CASSQDKGFGGYTF. DNA for the CDR3: TGCGCCAGCAGCCAAGATAAGGGGTTCGGGGGCTACACCTTC. This chain uses TRBV4-3 with TRBJ1-2; tentatively, D is TRBD1 (5 bases). Germline-derived CDR1 and CDR2 are LGHNA and YSLEER. The length of the CDR3 is 14 residues. V dropped 0 bases and J dropped 8 bases, with 13 bases sitting between them.

The chain employs TRBV4-1 and TRBJ2-5, with 14 nucleotides matching TRBD2. Gene TRBJ2-7 matches the end of the DNA better, so the J call may be wrong. The V gene's germline CDR1 is MGHRA and CDR2 YSYEKL. The CDR3 is 17 residues long. The CDR3 coding sequence is TGCGCCAGCAGCCTCAGACTAGCGGGAGGGCCTTCCTACGAGCAGTACTTC. Translating it yields CASSLRLAGGPSYEQYF.

The rearrangement links TRBV7-2 to TRBJ2-1, with a tentative D call TRBD1 (6 bases). CDR1 and CDR2 from the germline V gene are SGHTA and FQGNSA. Between the trimmed V and J ends, which lost 2 bases and 3 bases, there was a span of 8 bases. The CDR3 loop spans 14 amino acids. CDR3 nucleotide sequence: TGTGCCAGCAGCTTATGGGGGCTCTACAATGAGCAGTTCTTC. It is translated as CASSLWGLYNEQFF.

There are a few counts of this clone. The chain carries TRBV9 and TRBJ2-7; TRBD1 might be the D (5 bases). Between the trimmed V and J ends, which lost 0 bases and 2 bases, there was a span of 18 bases. This CDR3 spans 17 amino acids. Germline loops: CDR1 SGDLS, CDR2 YYNGEE. The CDR3 DNA follows: TGTGCCAGCAGCGTAGAATCGGGTGTGGCAGGGACCTACGAGCAGTACTTC. It encodes CASSVESGVAGTYEQYF. Full variable domain (remainder filled in from reference TRBV9 and TRBJ2-7): DSGVTQTPKHLITATGQRVTLRCSPRSGDLSVYWYQQSLDQGLQFLIQYYNGEERAKGNILERFSAQQFPDLHSELNLSSLELGDSALYFCASSVESGVAGTYEQYFGPGTRLTVT.

The gene calls are TRBV9 and TRBJ1-1; D is ambiguous. V dropped 0 bases and J dropped 1 base, with 13 bases sitting between them. There are 16 residues in the CDR3. CDR1 is SGDLS and CDR2 is YYNGEE in the germline V gene. In DNA form, the CDR3 reads TGTGCCAGCAGCGTAGATCCGGCAGGCCCGAACACTGAAGCTTTCTTT. It translates to CASSVDPAGPNTEAFF.

The chain uses TRBV7-9 and TRBJ2-1, with 10 bases identical to TRBD1. The J segment lost 7 bases and the V segment lost 5 bases, leaving 8 bases of the junction unmatched. There are 15 residues in the CDR3. CDR1 and CDR2 (germline): SEHNR, FQNEAQ (reference sequence). CDR3 DNA: TGTGCCAGCAGCCCCCGGGACAGGGGTGGGAATGAGCAGTTCTTC. This gives the protein CASSPRDRGGNEQFF.

The genes are TRBV6-6 and TRBJ1-1, with TRBD1 matching over 9 bases. Germline CDR1 and CDR2: MNHNY and SVGAGI (reference sequence). The CDR3 spans 15 residues. The V and J ends lost 2 bases and 4 bases, in that order; junction bases with no gene match: 5. The CDR3 spells CASSYTGGAGTEAFF. The CDR3 nucleotides read TGTGCCAGCAGTTACACAGGGGGCGCGGGCACTGAAGCTTTCTTT.

This chain uses TRBV27 with TRBJ2-5; a weak D match, TRBD1 (6 bases). Per germline, CDR1 MNHEY and CDR2 SMNVEV (reference sequence). Trimming removed 0 bases from V and 0 bases from J, with 8 bases in between. The CDR3 contains 15 residues. CDR3 loop: CASSLSGANQETQYF. CDR3 sequence (DNA): TGTGCCAGCAGTTTATCGGGGGCAAACCAAGAGACCCAGTACTTC.

This clone was seen only once. V gene TRBV19 combines with J gene TRBJ2-1; D is ambiguous. The CDR3 is 12 residues long. The V end lost 4 bases, the J end lost 9 bases, and 10 bases lay between the germline ends. The germline gives CDR1 LNHDA, CDR2 SQIVND (reference sequence). In DNA form, the CDR3 reads TGTGCCAGTAGTACTGAGCATGGTGAGCAGTTCTTC. This encodes CASSTEHGEQFF.

V and J are TRBV19 and TRBJ1-2; tentatively, D is TRBD1 (6 bases). The V end lost 2 bases, the J end lost 6 bases, and 10 bases lay between the germline ends. In germline, CDR1 is LNHDA, CDR2 SQIVND (reference sequence). The CDR3 is made up of 13 amino acids. CDR3 DNA sequence: TGTGCCAGTAGTATACAGGGGAAGGATGGCTACACCTTC. Its translation: CASSIQGKDGYTF. Combining the CDR3 with reference TRBV19 and TRBJ1-2 gives the whole variable domain DGGITQSPKYLFRKEGQNVTLSCEQNLNHDAMYWYRQDPGQGLRLIYYSQIVNDFQKGDIAEGYSVSREKKESFPLTVTSAQKNPTAFYLCASSIQGKDGYTFGSGTRLTVV.

The rearrangement joins TRBV7-9 to TRBJ2-1; TRBD2 aligns across 15 bases. The CDR3 totals 15 residues. Looked up from germline, CDR1 is SEHNR and CDR2 is FQNEAQ (reference sequence). Unmatched junction bases numbered 3, after V lost 5 bases and J lost 7 bases. The CDR3 here is CASSPGLAGGNEQFF. The CDR3 nucleotides are TGTGCCAGCAGCCCGGGACTAGCGGGAGGAAATGAGCAGTTCTTC.